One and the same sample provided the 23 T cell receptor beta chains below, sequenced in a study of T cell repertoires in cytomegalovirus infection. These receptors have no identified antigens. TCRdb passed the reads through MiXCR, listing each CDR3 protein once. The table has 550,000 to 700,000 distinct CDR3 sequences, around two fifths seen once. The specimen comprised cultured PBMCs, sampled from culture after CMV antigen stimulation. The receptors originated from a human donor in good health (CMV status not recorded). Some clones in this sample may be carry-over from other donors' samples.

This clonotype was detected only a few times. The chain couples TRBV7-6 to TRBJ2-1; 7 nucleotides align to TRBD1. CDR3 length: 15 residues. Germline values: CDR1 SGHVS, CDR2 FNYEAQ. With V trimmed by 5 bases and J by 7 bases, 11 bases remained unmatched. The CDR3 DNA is TGTGCCAGCAGCACTCGACAGGGCAGCTGGAATGAGCAGTTCTTC. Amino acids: CASSTRQGSWNEQFF.

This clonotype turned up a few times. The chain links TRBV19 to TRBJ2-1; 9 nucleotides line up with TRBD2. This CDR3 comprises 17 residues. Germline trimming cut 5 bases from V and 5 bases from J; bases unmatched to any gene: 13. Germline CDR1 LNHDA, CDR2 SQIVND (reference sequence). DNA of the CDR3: TGTGCCAGTAGTCCCCAGAGGGGGGTAGCGGGGGACAATGAGCAGTTCTTC. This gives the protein CASSPQRGVAGDNEQFF.

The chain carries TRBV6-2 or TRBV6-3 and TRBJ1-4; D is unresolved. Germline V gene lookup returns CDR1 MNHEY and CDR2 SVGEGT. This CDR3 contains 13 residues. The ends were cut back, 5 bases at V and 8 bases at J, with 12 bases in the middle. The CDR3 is CASSLTLEEKLFF. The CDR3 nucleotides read TGTGCCAGCAGTCTGACATTGGAGGAAAAACTGTTTTTT.

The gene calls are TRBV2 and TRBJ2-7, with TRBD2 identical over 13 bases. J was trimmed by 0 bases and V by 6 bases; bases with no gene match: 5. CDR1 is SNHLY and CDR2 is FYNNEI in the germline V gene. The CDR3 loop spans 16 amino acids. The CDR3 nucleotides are TGTGCCAGCAGGGGACTAGCGGGGTTGCCCTCCTACGAGCAGTACTTC. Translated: CASRGLAGLPSYEQYF.

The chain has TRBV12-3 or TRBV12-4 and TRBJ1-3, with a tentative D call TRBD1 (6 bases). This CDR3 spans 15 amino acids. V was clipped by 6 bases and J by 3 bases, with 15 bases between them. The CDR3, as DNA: TGTGCCAGCAGCAGCTCCAGGGGATTTGGAAACACCATATATTTT. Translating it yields CASSSSRGFGNTIYF.

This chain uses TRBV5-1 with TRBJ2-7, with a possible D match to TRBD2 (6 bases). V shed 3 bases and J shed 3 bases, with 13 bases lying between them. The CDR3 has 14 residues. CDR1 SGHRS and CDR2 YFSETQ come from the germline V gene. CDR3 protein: CASSSLTGDYEQYF. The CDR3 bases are TGCGCCAGCAGCTCCCTCACGGGAGACTACGAGCAGTACTTC.

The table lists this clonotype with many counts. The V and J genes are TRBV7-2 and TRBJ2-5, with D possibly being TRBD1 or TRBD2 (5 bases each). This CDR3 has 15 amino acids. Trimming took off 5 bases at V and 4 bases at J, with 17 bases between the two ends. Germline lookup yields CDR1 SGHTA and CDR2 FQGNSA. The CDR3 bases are TGTGCCAGCAGCCGCCGGACCCCTGGGGGAGAGACCCAGTACTTC. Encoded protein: CASSRRTPGGETQYF. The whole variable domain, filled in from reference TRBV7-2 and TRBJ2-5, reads GAGVSQSPSNKVTEKGKDVELRCDPISGHTALYWYRQSLGQGLEFLIYFQGNSAPDKSGLPSDRFSAERTGGSVSTLTIQRTQQEDSAVYLCASSRRTPGGETQYFGPGTRLLVL.

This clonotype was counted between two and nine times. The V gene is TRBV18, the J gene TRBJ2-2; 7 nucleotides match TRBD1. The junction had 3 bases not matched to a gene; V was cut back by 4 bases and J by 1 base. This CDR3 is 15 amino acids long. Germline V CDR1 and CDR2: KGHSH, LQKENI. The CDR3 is CASSQRQGNTGELFF. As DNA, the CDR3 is TGTGCCAGCTCACAACGACAGGGGAACACCGGGGAGCTGTTTTTT.

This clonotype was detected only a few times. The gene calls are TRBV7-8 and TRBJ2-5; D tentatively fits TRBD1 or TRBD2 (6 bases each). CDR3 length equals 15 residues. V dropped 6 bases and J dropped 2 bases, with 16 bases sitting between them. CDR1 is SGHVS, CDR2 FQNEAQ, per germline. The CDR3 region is CASRLGGTGQETQYF. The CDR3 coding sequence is TGTGCCAGCAGGCTAGGGGGGACGGGACAAGAGACCCAGTACTTC.

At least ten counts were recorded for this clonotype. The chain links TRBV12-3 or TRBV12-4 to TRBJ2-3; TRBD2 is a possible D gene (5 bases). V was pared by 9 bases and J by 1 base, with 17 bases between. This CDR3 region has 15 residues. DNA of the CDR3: TGTGCCAGTGGGAGCAGGCGCTGGGGCACAGATACGCAGTATTTT. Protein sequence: CASGSRRWGTDTQYF.

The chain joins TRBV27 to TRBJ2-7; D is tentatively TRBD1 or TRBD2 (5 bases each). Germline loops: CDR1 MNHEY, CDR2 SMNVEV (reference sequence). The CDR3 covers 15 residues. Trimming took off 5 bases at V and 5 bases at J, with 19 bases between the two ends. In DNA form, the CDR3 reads TGTGCCAGCAGTCCCAGCCCGGGGACGCTCCACGAGCAGTACTTC. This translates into CASSPSPGTLHEQYF.

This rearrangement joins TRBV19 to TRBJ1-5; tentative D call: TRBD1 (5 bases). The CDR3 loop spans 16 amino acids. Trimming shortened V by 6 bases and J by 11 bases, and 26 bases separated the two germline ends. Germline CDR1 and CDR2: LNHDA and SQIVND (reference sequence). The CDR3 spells CASSPSPGRAPNAQHF. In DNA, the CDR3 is TGTGCCAGTAGCCCTAGCCCGGGCAGGGCCCCTAACGCCCAGCATTTT.

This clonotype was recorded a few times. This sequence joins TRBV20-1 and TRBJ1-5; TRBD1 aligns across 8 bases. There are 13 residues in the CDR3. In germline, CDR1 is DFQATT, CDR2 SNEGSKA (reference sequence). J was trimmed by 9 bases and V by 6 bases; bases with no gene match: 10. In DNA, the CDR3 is TGCAGTGCACGACAGGGGAGAAAAGGGCCCCAGCATTTT. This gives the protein CSARQGRKGPQHF.

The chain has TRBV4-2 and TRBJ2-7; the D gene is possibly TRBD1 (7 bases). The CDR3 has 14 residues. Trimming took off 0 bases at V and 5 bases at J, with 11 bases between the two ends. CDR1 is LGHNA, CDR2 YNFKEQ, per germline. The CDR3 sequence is CASSQDGRGDEQYF. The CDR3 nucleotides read TGTGCCAGCAGCCAAGATGGCAGGGGGGACGAGCAGTACTTC.

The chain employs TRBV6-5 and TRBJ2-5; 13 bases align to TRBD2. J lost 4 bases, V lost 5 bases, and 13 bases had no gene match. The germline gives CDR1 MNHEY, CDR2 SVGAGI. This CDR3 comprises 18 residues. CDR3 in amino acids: CASSKIGLAGDSRETQYF. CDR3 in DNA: TGTGCCAGCAGTAAAATCGGACTAGCGGGAGATTCAAGAGAGACCCAGTACTTC.

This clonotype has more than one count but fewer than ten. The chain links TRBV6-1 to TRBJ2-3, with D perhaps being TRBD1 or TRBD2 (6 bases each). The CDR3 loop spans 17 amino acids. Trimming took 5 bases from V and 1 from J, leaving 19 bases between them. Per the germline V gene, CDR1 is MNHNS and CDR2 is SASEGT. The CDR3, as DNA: TGTGCCAGCAGTTTCGGACTGCCGGGGGCCGGCACAGATACGCAGTATTTT. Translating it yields CASSFGLPGAGTDTQYF.

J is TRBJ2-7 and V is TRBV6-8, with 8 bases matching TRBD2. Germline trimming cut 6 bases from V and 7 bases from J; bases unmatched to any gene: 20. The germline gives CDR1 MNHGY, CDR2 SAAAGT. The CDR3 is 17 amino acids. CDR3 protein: CASSSQPGAGGSLEQYF. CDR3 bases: TGTGCCAGCAGCTCCCAACCGGGGGCGGGGGGATCATTAGAGCAGTACTTC.

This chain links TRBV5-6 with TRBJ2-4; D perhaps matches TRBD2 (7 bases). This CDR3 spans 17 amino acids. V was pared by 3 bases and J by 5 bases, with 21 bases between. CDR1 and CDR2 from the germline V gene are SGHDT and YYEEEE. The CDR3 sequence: CASSWVGGADRENIQYF. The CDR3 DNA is TGTGCCAGCAGCTGGGTAGGGGGGGCCGACCGAGAAAACATTCAGTACTTC.

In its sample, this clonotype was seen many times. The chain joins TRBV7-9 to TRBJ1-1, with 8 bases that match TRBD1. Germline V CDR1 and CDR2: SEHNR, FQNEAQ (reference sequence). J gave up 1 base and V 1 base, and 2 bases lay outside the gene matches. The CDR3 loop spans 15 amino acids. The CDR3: CASSLGQGANTEAFF. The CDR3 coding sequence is TGTGCCAGCAGCTTAGGTCAGGGGGCGAACACTGAAGCTTTCTTT.

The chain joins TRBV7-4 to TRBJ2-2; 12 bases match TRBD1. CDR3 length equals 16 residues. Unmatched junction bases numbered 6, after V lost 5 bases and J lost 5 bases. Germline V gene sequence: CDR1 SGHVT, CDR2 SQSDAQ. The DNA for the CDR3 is TGTGCCAGCAGCGACCGGGACAGGGGGCGAACCGGGGAGCTGTTTTTT. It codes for CASSDRDRGRTGELFF.

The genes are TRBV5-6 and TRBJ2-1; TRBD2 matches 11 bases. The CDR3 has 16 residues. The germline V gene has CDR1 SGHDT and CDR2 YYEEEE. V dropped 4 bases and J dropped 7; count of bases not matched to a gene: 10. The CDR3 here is CASSPWGSGRENEQFF. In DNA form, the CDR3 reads TGTGCCAGCAGCCCCTGGGGTAGCGGGAGGGAGAATGAGCAGTTCTTC.

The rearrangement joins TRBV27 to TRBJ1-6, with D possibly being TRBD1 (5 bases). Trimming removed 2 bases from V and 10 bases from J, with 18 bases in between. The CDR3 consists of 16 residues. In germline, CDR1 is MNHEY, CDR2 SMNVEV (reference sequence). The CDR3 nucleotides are TGTGCCAGCAGTTTAGGGGACCCAAGGGCAAGCTCACCCCTCCACTTT. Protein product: CASSLGDPRASSPLHF.

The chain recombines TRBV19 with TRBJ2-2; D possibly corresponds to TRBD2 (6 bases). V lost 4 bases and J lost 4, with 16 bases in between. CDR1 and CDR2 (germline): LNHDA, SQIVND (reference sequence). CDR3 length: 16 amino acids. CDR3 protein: CASSKGGIPSTGELFF. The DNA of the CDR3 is TGTGCCAGTAGTAAAGGAGGGATCCCCTCCACCGGGGAGCTGTTTTTT.